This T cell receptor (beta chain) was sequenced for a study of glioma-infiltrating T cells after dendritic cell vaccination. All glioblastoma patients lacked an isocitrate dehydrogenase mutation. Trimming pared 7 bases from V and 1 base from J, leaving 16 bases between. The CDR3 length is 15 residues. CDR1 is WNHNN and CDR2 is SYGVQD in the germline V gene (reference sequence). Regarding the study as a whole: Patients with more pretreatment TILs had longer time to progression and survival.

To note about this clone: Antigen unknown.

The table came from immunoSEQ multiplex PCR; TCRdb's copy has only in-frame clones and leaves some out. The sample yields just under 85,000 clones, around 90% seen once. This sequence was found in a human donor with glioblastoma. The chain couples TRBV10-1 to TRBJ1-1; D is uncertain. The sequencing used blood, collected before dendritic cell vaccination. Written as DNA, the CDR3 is TGCGCCAGCATCTCATGCGGTAAAAGGAACACTGAAGCTTTCTTT. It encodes CASISCGKRNTEAFF.